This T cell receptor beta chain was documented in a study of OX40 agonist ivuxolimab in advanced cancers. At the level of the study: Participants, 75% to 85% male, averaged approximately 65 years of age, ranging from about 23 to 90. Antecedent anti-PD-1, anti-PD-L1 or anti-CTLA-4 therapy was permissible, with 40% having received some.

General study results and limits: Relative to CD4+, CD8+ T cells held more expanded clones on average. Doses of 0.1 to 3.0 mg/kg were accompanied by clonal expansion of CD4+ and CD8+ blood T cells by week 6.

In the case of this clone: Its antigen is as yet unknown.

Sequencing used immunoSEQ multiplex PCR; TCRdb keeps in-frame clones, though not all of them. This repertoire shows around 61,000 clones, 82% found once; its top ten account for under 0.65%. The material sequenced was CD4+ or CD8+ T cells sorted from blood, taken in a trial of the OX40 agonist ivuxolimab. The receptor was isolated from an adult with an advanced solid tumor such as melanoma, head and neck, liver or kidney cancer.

The CDR3 is CASSPNRDYYEQYF. The CDR3, as DNA: TGTGCCAGCAGCCCGAACAGGGACTACTACGAGCAGTACTTC. The chain is built from TRBV6-5 and TRBJ2-7; TRBD2 might be the D (7 bases). The germline gives CDR1 MNHEY, CDR2 SVGAGI. The V gene lost 6 bases and the J gene lost 3 bases, with 15 bases spanning the gap. The CDR3 loop spans 14 amino acids.